The rows below give T cell receptor beta chains drawn from one sample of a study of blood T cell repertoires in COVID-19. Profiling relied on immunoSEQ multiplex PCR, and the TCRdb table lists in-frame clones only, not all of them. This repertoire shows hundreds of thousands of clones, around 82% found once; its top ten account for around 4.5%. The sequencing input was PBMCs or T cells enriched from blood (not recorded which). The receptors were gathered from a man aged 25-45 years with acute COVID-19. Each CDR3 is given with its conserved first and last residue. The D gene is left open where the match is weak. Expanded clones are given a class, and other clones once, few, many or no size at all.

d_call clone_size j_call v_call cdr3_aa cdr3_nt
TRBD1 - TRBJ2-1 TRBV6-5 CASSSAAGGMYNEQFF TGTGCCAGCAGTTCGGCGGCAGGGGGCATGTACAATGAGCAGTTCTTC
TRBD2 many TRBJ2-2 TRBV7-9 CASSPIQGLAFRTGELFF TGTGCCAGCAGCCCAATTCAGGGACTAGCGTTTCGAACCGGGGAGCTGTTTTTT
TRBD1 few TRBJ1-1 TRBV27 CASSLQGTGVVNTEAFF TGTGCCAGCAGTTTGCAAGGGACAGGGGTGGTGAACACTGAAGCTTTCTTT
TRBD2 - TRBJ2-1 TRBV2 CASRKRTSGGYNEQFF TGTGCCAGCAGAAAGCGGACTAGCGGGGGATACAATGAGCAGTTCTTC
TRBD1 - TRBJ2-3 TRBV24-1 CATSGQGFADTQYF TGTGCCACCTCGGGACAGGGGTTTGCAGATACGCAGTATTTT
TRBD1 - TRBJ1-2 TRBV6-5 CASSQGQAGYTF TGTGCCAGCAGCCAGGGACAGGCGGGCTACACCTTC
TRBD1 - TRBJ1-2 TRBV5-1 CASSPGTGRSYGYTF TGCGCCAGCAGCCCCGGGACAGGGCGTAGCTATGGCTACACCTTC
TRBD2 few TRBJ2-2 TRBV19 CASSIAGGGSGELFF TGTGCCAGTAGTATAGCGGGGGGAGGATCCGGGGAGCTGTTTTTT
- - TRBJ1-1 TRBV27 CASSTRNPPTLEAFF TGTGCCAGCAGTACCAGAAACCCCCCGACACTCGAAGCTTTCTTT
TRBD1 few TRBJ2-3 TRBV11-2 CASSLGARTGIDDTQYF TGTGCCAGCAGCTTAGGGGCTCGGACAGGGATTGATGATACGCAGTATTTT
- - TRBJ1-2 TRBV3-1/TRBV3-2 CASSHDRGDYGYTF TGTGCCAGCAGCCACGATCGGGGGGACTATGGCTACACCTTC
TRBD1 - TRBJ1-1 TRBV29-1 CSVDKGARTEAFF TGCAGCGTTGATAAGGGGGCTAGGACTGAAGCTTTCTTT
- - TRBJ1-2 TRBV24-1 CATSDGFGYTF TGTGCCACCAGTGACGGGTTTGGCTACACCTTC
TRBD2 - TRBJ2-1 TRBV7-3 CASSRTSGVANEQFF TGTGCCAGCAGTCGGACTAGCGGGGTCGCCAATGAGCAGTTCTTC
- - TRBJ2-7 TRBV5-6 CASSTPGQSYEQYF TGTGCCAGCAGCACCCCGGGACAATCCTACGAGCAGTACTTC
- - TRBJ1-2 TRBV5-4 CASSKLTGNGYTF TGTGCCAGCAGCAAATTAACAGGGAACGGCTACACCTTC
- - TRBJ2-1 TRBV6-5 CASSYYAGNEQFF TGTGCCAGCAGTTACTACGCGGGCAATGAGCAGTTCTTC
TRBD1 once TRBJ1-1 TRBV19 CASQIGTGVNTEAFF TGTGCCAGTCAAATTGGGACAGGCGTGAACACTGAAGCTTTCTTT
TRBD2 - TRBJ2-3 TRBV7-9 CASSRSTGLAGATQYF TGTGCCAGCAGCCGCTCTACCGGACTAGCGGGGGCCACGCAGTATTTT
- - TRBJ1-2 TRBV19 CASSSDWGATFGYTF TGTGCCAGTAGTTCAGATTGGGGCGCGACATTTGGCTACACCTTC
TRBD1 - TRBJ1-1 TRBV4-1 CASSPEFKQGRRGEAFF TGCGCCAGCAGCCCCGAATTCAAACAGGGGAGACGAGGTGAAGCTTTCTTT
- - TRBJ2-1 TRBV24-1 CATSALGRRGNEQFF TGTGCCACCAGTGCCCTGGGGCGAAGGGGAAATGAGCAGTTCTTC
TRBD1 - TRBJ1-2 TRBV19 CASSDRELYGYTF TGTGCCAGTAGCGACAGGGAGCTCTATGGCTACACCTTC
- - TRBJ2-1 TRBV7-9 CASSLHPVFGGNEQFF TGTGCCAGCAGCCTTCATCCGGTCTTTGGAGGCAATGAGCAGTTCTTC
- - TRBJ2-5 TRBV7-3 CASSPGHVETQYF TGTGCCAGCAGCCCAGGACACGTTGAGACCCAGTACTTC
- once TRBJ2-1 TRBV4-1 CASSPRLVPDARQFF TGCGCCAGCAGCCCACGACTAGTCCCGGATGCAAGGCAGTTCTTC
- - TRBJ2-5 TRBV5-6 CASSPGVQETQYF TGTGCCAGCAGCCCGGGGGTCCAAGAGACCCAGTACTTC
- - TRBJ1-1 TRBV6-5 CASSSFYREGTEAFF TGTGCCAGCAGTTCGTTTTACAGGGAGGGCACTGAAGCTTTCTTT
- - TRBJ1-6 TRBV11-1 CASSLRPGNSPLHF TGTGCCAGCAGCTTACGGCCGGGGAATTCACCCCTCCACTTT
- - TRBJ2-5 TRBV7-3 CASSPHALDQETQYF TGTGCCAGCAGCCCTCACGCACTAGACCAAGAGACCCAGTACTTC
- - TRBJ1-4 TRBV28 CASRPTTGVNEKLFF TGTGCCAGCAGGCCAACGACAGGAGTTAATGAAAAACTGTTTTTT
- - TRBJ1-2 TRBV25-1 CASSEWAGNNYGYTF TGTGCCAGCAGTGAATGGGCGGGAAATAACTATGGCTACACCTTC